This T cell receptor beta chain emerged from a study of T cells after yellow fever vaccination. Points on this clonotype: The antigen is undetermined.

UMIs and a universal primer site were added when TCR cDNA was made by 5'RACE template switching. TCRdb recomputed calls from the 5' RACE reads with MiXCR, one row per CDR3 protein. Of almost 600,000 distinct CDR3 sequences listed, around an eighth are singletons. Study-level findings and limits: CD4 and CD8 compartments shared a small share of clonotypes. A faster peak, day 5 versus 15, was reached by the weaker secondary response.

Germline loops: CDR1 SGHNT, CDR2 YYREEE (reference sequence). The CDR3 sequence is 14 residues long. J lost 7 bases, V lost 3 bases, and 8 bases had no gene match. The material sequenced was PBMCs, taken on the day of the yellow fever booster vaccination. This chain uses TRBV5-4 with TRBJ1-2, with 8 positions matching TRBD1. The source of this sequence is a young man who received the YFV17D yellow fever vaccine. The CDR3 DNA reads TGTGCCAGCAGCTCCCGGTCAGGGGGCCCTGGCTACACCTTC. This gives the protein CASSSRSGGPGYTF.